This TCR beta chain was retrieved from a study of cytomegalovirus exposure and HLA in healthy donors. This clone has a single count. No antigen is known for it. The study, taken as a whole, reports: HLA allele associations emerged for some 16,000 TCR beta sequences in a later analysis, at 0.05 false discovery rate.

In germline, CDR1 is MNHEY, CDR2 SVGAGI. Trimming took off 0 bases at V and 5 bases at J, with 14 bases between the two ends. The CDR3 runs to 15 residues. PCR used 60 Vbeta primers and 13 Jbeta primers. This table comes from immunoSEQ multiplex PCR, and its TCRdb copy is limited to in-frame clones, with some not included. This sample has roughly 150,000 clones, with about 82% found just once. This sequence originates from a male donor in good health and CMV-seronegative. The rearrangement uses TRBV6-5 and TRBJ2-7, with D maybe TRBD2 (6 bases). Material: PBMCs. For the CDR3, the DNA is TGTGCCAGCAGTTACTCCGGGACGGAGGGGAACGAGCAGTACTTC. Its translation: CASSYSGTEGNEQYF.